This T cell receptor (beta chain) was profiled in a study of long-term antiretroviral therapy in people with HIV. Germline V gene sequence: CDR1 MDHEN, CDR2 SYDVKM. This CDR3 is built from 18 residues. V was clipped by 1 base and J by 2 bases; unmatched bases: 7. The libraries were made with immunoSEQ v3.0 at survey level. Generated by immunoSEQ multiplex PCR, the TCRdb table keeps only in-frame clones and is missing some. The table lists 15,000 to 20,000 clones, around four fifths of them singletons. With regard to this clone: Antigen specificity is unknown.

General study findings and limits: Dominance of pre-ART expanded clones persisted, fluctuating and often declining after ART. Repertoires in HIV (unlike those of controls) had narrower CDR3 length ranges.

The rearrangement joins TRBV28 to TRBJ2-3, with 12 bases matching TRBD2. Source: unsorted PBMCs, taken 0.3 years after starting antiretroviral therapy. The receptor comes from a man aged 18 to 29 with HIV. CDR3 region: CASSLSASGGEYTDTQYF. For the CDR3, the DNA is TGTGCCAGCAGTTTATCGGCTAGCGGGGGGGAATACACAGATACGCAGTATTTT. Using reference TRBV28 and TRBJ2-3 for the parts outside the CDR3, the full variable domain is DVKVTQSSRYLVKRTGEKVFLECVQDMDHENMFWYRQDPGLGLRLIYFSYDVKMKEKGDIPEGYSVSREKKERFSLILESASTNQTSMYLCASSLSASGGEYTDTQYFGPGTRLTVL.